One and the same sample provided the 31 T cell receptor beta chains below, sequenced in a study of T cells in Graves' hyperthyroidism and ophthalmopathy. RNA transcripts served as the template for amplifying TCR beta CDR3 regions. Carried out on the TCR CDR3, a first-round RT-PCR used the HTBI primer set. TCRdb ran MiXCR on the multiplex PCR reads and lists one entry per CDR3 protein. The data contain approximately 430,000 distinct CDR3 sequences, approximately 15% of them singletons. Sequencing used blood. Receptors were obtained from a man younger than 35 with Graves' ophthalmopathy.

The CDR3 here is CASTFGRGDNEKLFF. CDR3 DNA: TGTGCCAGCACCTTTGGTAGGGGAGACAATGAAAAACTGTTTTTT. This sequence joins TRBV7-9 and TRBJ1-4, with D possibly being TRBD1 (5 bases). V was pared by 7 bases and J by 5 bases, with 17 bases between. Germline CDR1 SEHNR, CDR2 FQNEAQ (reference sequence). CDR3 length equals 15 residues. Complete variable domain (other parts from reference TRBV7-9 and TRBJ1-4): DTGVSQNPRHKITKRGQNVTFRCDPISEHNRLYWYRQTLGQGPEFLTYFQNEAQLEKSRLLSDRFSAERPKGSFSTLEIQRTEQGDSAMYLCASTFGRGDNEKLFFGSGTQLSVL.

This clonotype showed up just once. The CDR3 DNA is TGTGCCAGCAGCGTCGCCTCCGGGACAGACTACGAGCAGTACTTC. The encoded protein is CASSVASGTDYEQYF. This rearrangement joins TRBV13 to TRBJ2-7; 7 nucleotides match TRBD1. This CDR3 comprises 15 residues. The germline CDR1 and CDR2 sequences are PRHDT and FYEKMQ (reference sequence). Trimming cost V 5 bases and J 3 bases; bases outside gene matches: 10.

This clonotype was seen repeatedly, ten times or more. This sequence joins TRBV5-1 and TRBJ2-3, with a tentative D call TRBD2 (7 bases). Germline V lookup: CDR1 SGHRS, CDR2 YFSETQ. The CDR3 has 15 amino acids. Trimming removed 6 bases at V and 3 bases at J, with 17 bases between. This CDR3 reads CASTEGGARTDTQYF. The CDR3 DNA follows: TGCGCCAGCACCGAGGGGGGGGCGCGGACAGATACGCAGTATTTT.

Concerning this clonotype: A much larger clone is a single base away; this may be a read error. The rearrangement uses TRBV20-1 and TRBJ1-4; 7 nucleotides line up with TRBD1. The germline CDR1 and CDR2 sequences are DFQATT and SNEGSKA (reference sequence). The length of the CDR3 is 13 residues. V lost 0 bases and J lost 9; bases outside the gene matches: 4. The CDR3 DNA reads TGCAGTGCTAGAGACCCAGGGGGTAAAAAACTGTTTTTT. It encodes CSARDPGGKKLFF.

Comment on this clonotype: A much larger clone is a single base away; this may be a read error. The genes are TRBV5-1 and TRBJ2-7; 9 nucleotides align to TRBD1. This CDR3 has 15 amino acids. In germline, CDR1 is SGHRS, CDR2 YFSETQ. CDR3: CVSSLMGTGIYEQYF. The CDR3, as DNA: TGCGTCAGCAGCTTGATGGGGACAGGGATCTACGAGCAGTACTTC.

This clonotype showed up many times. V and J are TRBV27 and TRBJ2-7; no clear D. V was shortened by 0 bases and J by 0 bases, with 6 bases between the two germline ends. The CDR3 runs 14 residues. Germline values: CDR1 MNHEY, CDR2 SMNVEV (reference sequence). The CDR3 spells CASSLSRISYEQYF. The CDR3 DNA sequence: TGTGCCAGCAGTTTATCCCGCATCTCCTACGAGCAGTACTTC.

This clonotype came up a few times. J is TRBJ1-5 and V is TRBV5-5; D might be TRBD1 (5 bases). The CDR3 contains 15 residues. V was cut by 7 bases and J by 3 bases, with 17 bases left in between. Germline CDR1 is SGHKS and CDR2 is YYEKEE (reference sequence). For the CDR3, the DNA is TGTGCCAGCGGCCAATTCGGGGGTTCCAATCAGCCCCAGCATTTT. Amino acid sequence: CASGQFGGSNQPQHF.

This clonotype came up a few times. This chain connects TRBV6-1 to TRBJ2-1; 8 bases align to TRBD2. The CDR3 spans 13 residues. J lost 7 bases, V lost 7 bases, and 6 bases had no gene match. The germline V gene encodes CDR1 MNHNS and CDR2 SASEGT. This chain's CDR3 is CASTLAGYNEQFF. The CDR3 DNA follows: TGTGCCAGCACGTTAGCGGGGTATAATGAGCAGTTCTTC.

The chain links TRBV11-2 to TRBJ2-1; no reliable D call. The germline V gene encodes CDR1 SGHAT and CDR2 FQNNGV. V was trimmed by 5 bases and J by 0 bases, leaving 17 bases between them. The CDR3 runs to 17 residues. The CDR3 region has the DNA TGTGCCAGCAGCGAGCCGGGCGGCGCGGTCTCCTACAATGAGCAGTTCTTC. It specifies CASSEPGGAVSYNEQFF.

As regards this clonotype: A much larger clone lies a single base off, so this may be a read error. The chain joins TRBV29-1 to TRBJ1-5; D ambiguous. V lost 4 bases and J lost 10, with 17 bases in between. The CDR3 is 13 residues long. Germline assignment: CDR1 SQVTM and CDR2 ANQGSEA. CDR3 amino acids: CSVGTEHSHPQHF. CDR3 coding DNA: TGCAGCGTTGGGACGGAGCATAGTCATCCCCAGCATTTT. Drawing the rest from reference TRBV29-1 and TRBJ1-5, the complete variable domain is SAVISQKPSRDICQRGTSLTIQCQVDSQVTMMFWYRQQPGQSLTLIATANQGSEATYESGFVIDKFPISRPNLTFSTLTVSNMSPEDSSIYLCSVGTEHSHPQHFGDGTRLSIL.

This clonotype was seen ten or more times. The chain has TRBV27 and TRBJ1-1; D perhaps matches TRBD1 (6 bases). The CDR3 runs to 13 residues. Per the germline V gene, CDR1 is MNHEY and CDR2 is SMNVEV (reference sequence). V was shortened by 8 bases and J by 3 bases, with 13 bases between the two germline ends. Here the CDR3 DNA reads TGTGCCAGCCGAGGACAGATGTACACTGAAGCTTTCTTT. The encoded protein is CASRGQMYTEAFF.

The genes are TRBV6-1 and TRBJ1-6, with D uncertain. The CDR3 runs 16 residues. Deletions cut 6 bases from V and 0 bases from J, with 12 bases between. The V gene's germline CDR1 is MNHNS and CDR2 SASEGT. CDR3 loop: CASSVSFSSYNSPLHF. CDR3 nucleotide sequence: TGTGCCAGCAGCGTTTCCTTCAGCTCCTATAATTCACCCCTCCACTTT.

The V gene is TRBV15, the J gene TRBJ2-3, with D tentatively TRBD1 (6 bases). The CDR3 extends over 16 amino acids. Germline values: CDR1 LNHNV, CDR2 YYDKDF (reference sequence). Trimming cost V 3 bases and J 0 bases, with 13 bases left between them. The CDR3 sequence is CATSSLQGPSTDTQYF. The DNA of the CDR3 is TGTGCCACCAGCAGTCTACAGGGCCCCAGCACAGATACGCAGTATTTT.

This chain connects TRBV19 to TRBJ2-7, with D possibly called TRBD1 or TRBD2 (6 bases each). Germline V gene data show CDR1 as LNHDA and CDR2 as SQIVND (reference sequence). This CDR3 region has 12 residues. V was cut by 5 bases and J by 4 bases, with 9 bases left in between. CDR3 nucleotide sequence: TGTGCCAGTAGTCGGGGGCTATACGAGCAGTACTTC. As protein: CASSRGLYEQYF.

This clonotype was counted a few times. The CDR3 coding sequence is TGCGCCAGCAGCCTGGTGCCCCCGGGCGAGCAGTACTTC. Its protein is CASSLVPPGEQYF. The rearrangement joins TRBV5-1 to TRBJ2-7, with D uncertain. The V end was cut by 4 bases, the J end by 6 bases, with 14 bases between. Germline V CDR1 and CDR2: SGHRS, YFSETQ. The CDR3 contains 13 residues.

Many counts were recorded for this clonotype. V usage is TRBV7-9 and J usage is TRBJ2-3; 9 bases line up with TRBD2. Unmatched junction bases numbered 8, after V lost 0 bases and J lost 4 bases. The CDR3 contains 17 residues. From germline, CDR1 is SEHNR and CDR2 FQNEAQ (reference sequence). The CDR3 region is CASSLAQIAGASDTQYF. The CDR3 DNA follows: TGTGCCAGCAGCTTAGCGCAAATAGCGGGAGCGTCAGATACGCAGTATTTT.

This clonotype was observed a few times. The chain combines TRBV7-2 with TRBJ2-6, with a tentative D call TRBD1 (5 bases). This CDR3 has 14 residues. Trimming took off 10 bases at V and 1 base at J, with 11 bases between the two ends. Germline CDR1 and CDR2: SGHTA and FQGNSA. CDR3 in amino acids: CATSQGSGANVLTF. In nucleotides, the CDR3 is TGTGCCACCTCGCAGGGTTCTGGGGCCAACGTCCTGACTTTC.

This clonotype has at least ten counts. This chain joins TRBV2 and TRBJ2-5; weak D call: TRBD2 (6 bases). CDR1 is SNHLY, CDR2 FYNNEI, per germline. CDR3 length: 12 residues. V dropped 6 bases and J dropped 9 bases, with 14 bases sitting between them. The CDR3 bases are TGTGCCAGCAGCACGGGAGACTCCCCCCAGTACTTC. Residues: CASSTGDSPQYF. Looking up the rest from reference TRBV2 and TRBJ2-5 gives the full variable domain: EPEVTQTPSHQVTQMGQEVILRCVPISNHLYFYWYRQILGQKVEFLVSFYNNEISEKSEIFDDQFSVERPDGSNFTLKIRSTKLEDSAMYFCASSTGDSPQYFGPGTRLLVL.

This clonotype was seen ten or more times. The chain has TRBV9 and TRBJ2-2; D call uncertain. The V and J ends lost 2 bases and 2 bases respectively, with 10 bases between them. The CDR3 is 15 residues long. Germline V gene lookup returns CDR1 SGDLS and CDR2 YYNGEE. CDR3 sequence reads: CASSVSSRNTGELFF. CDR3 nucleotide sequence: TGTGCCAGCAGCGTTTCCTCCAGAAACACCGGGGAGCTGTTTTTT. Variable domain in full (rest from reference TRBV9 and TRBJ2-2): DSGVTQTPKHLITATGQRVTLRCSPRSGDLSVYWYQQSLDQGLQFLIQYYNGEERAKGNILERFSAQQFPDLHSELNLSSLELGDSALYFCASSVSSRNTGELFFGEGSRLTVL.

Regarding this clonotype: Possible read error: a much larger clone is one base away. The chain links TRBV7-2 to TRBJ2-1; 13 nucleotides line up with TRBD2. The CDR3 spans 14 residues. CDR1 is SGHTA and CDR2 is FQGNSA in the germline V gene. Trimming took 8 bases from V and 8 from J; bases not matched to a gene: 6. CDR3 nucleotides: TGTGCCAGCCAAACTAGCGGGGGGGCCGATGAGCAGTTCTTC. Its protein product is CASQTSGGADEQFF.

This clonotype was observed many times. The rearrangement joins TRBV29-1 to TRBJ2-1; D perhaps matches TRBD1 (6 bases). The germline V and J ends were trimmed by 6 bases and 6 bases, with 15 bases remaining between them. Looked up from germline, CDR1 is SQVTM and CDR2 is ANQGSEA. This CDR3 is 13 amino acids long. The CDR3 DNA reads TGCAGCGTGGCAAGGGGGTACCCCAATGAGCAGTTCTTC. Translation gives CSVARGYPNEQFF.

The rearrangement links TRBV3-1 to TRBJ2-2; 9 bases line up with TRBD1. The CDR3 consists of 15 residues. Germline V gene lookup returns CDR1 LGHDT and CDR2 YNNKEL (reference sequence). V lost 1 base and J lost 6; bases outside the gene matches: 3. The CDR3 coding sequence is TGTGCCAGCAGCCAAGGGGACAGGGAGGCCGGGGAGCTGTTTTTT. Translating it yields CASSQGDREAGELFF.

This clonotype occurred many times. The chain couples TRBV2 to TRBJ2-7; D gene ambiguous. V was clipped by 6 bases and J by 0 bases, with 12 bases between them. The germline V gene encodes CDR1 SNHLY and CDR2 FYNNEI. The CDR3 loop spans 14 amino acids. In nucleotides, the CDR3 is TGTGCCAGCAGAAAGACACAAAGCTCCTACGAGCAGTACTTC. This codes for CASRKTQSSYEQYF.

As concerns this clonotype: With a much larger clone just one base away, this may be a read error. This chain connects TRBV20-1 to TRBJ2-1; possibly TRBD2 for D (6 bases). CDR3 length: 12 amino acids. CDR1 is DFQATT, CDR2 SNEGSKA, per germline (reference sequence). V lost 6 bases and J 10 bases, leaving 16 bases between the germline ends. CDR3 loop: CSADDSSDEQFF. The CDR3 region has the DNA TGCAGTGCAGACGACTCTAGCGACGAGCAGTTCTTC.

This clonotype was seen only a few times. J is TRBJ1-6 and V is TRBV7-9; no reliable D call. V was shortened by 1 base and J by 9 bases, with 7 bases between the two germline ends. Germline-derived CDR1 and CDR2 are SEHNR and FQNEAQ (reference sequence). The CDR3 loop spans 13 amino acids. CDR3 region: CASSLDQTSPLHF. In DNA form, the CDR3 reads TGTGCCAGCAGCTTAGATCAAACTTCACCCCTCCACTTT.

This clonotype has more than one count but fewer than ten. The chain is built from TRBV7-8 and TRBJ2-3; 11 nucleotides match TRBD2. Per germline, CDR1 SGHVS and CDR2 FQNEAQ. Losses at the gene ends were 5 bases for V and 4 bases for J; bases not matched to a gene: 14. The CDR3 has 18 amino acids. The CDR3 protein is CASSPGIAGGSSADTQYF. The CDR3 DNA reads as TGTGCCAGCAGCCCCGGGATAGCGGGGGGGTCCAGCGCAGATACGCAGTATTTT. The full variable domain, in which reference TRBV7-8 and TRBJ2-3 provide the parts outside the CDR3, is GAGVSQSPRYKVAKRGQDVALRCDPISGHVSLFWYQQALGQGPEFLTYFQNEAQLDKSGLPSDRFFAERPEGSVSTLKIQRTQQEDSAVYLCASSPGIAGGSSADTQYFGPGTRLTVL.

This clonotype came up many times. In nucleotides, the CDR3 is TGTGCCAGCAGCCACCGGACAGGGGGGTTGGACTATGGCTACACCTTC. As protein: CASSHRTGGLDYGYTF. The chain combines TRBV11-2 with TRBJ1-2, with 10 bases that match TRBD1. Germline loops: CDR1 SGHAT, CDR2 FQNNGV. The trim removed 5 bases at V and 3 bases at J, leaving 9 bases unmatched. The CDR3 covers 16 residues.

This clonotype appeared many times. The chain is built from TRBV7-2 and TRBJ2-7; the D gene could be TRBD1 or TRBD2 (5 bases each). V was cut by 1 base and J by 1 base, with 8 bases left in between. The CDR3 runs 14 residues. Germline lookup yields CDR1 SGHTA and CDR2 FQGNSA. The CDR3, as DNA: TGTGCCAGCAGCTTAGGGGGACCATCCTACGAGCAGTACTTC. This sequence encodes CASSLGGPSYEQYF.

The CDR3 DNA follows: TGTGCCAGCAGCCGGGACAGGGCCTCCTACGAGCAGTACTTC. This sequence encodes CASSRDRASYEQYF. The chain recombines TRBV4-2 with TRBJ2-7, with 9 nucleotides matching TRBD1. V shed 4 bases, J shed 0 bases, and the junction held 1 base outside the gene matches. This CDR3 is built from 14 residues. CDR1 and CDR2 (germline): LGHNA, YNFKEQ.

This clonotype has a handful of counts. The chain carries TRBV6-4 and TRBJ2-7; possibly TRBD2 for D (6 bases). Trimming left V 0 bases short and J 3 bases short, with 15 bases between. Germline CDR1 reads MRHNA; CDR2 reads SNTAGT. This CDR3 has 16 residues. CDR3 sequence: CASSDSLAGTYYEQYF. The CDR3 region has the DNA TGTGCCAGCAGTGACTCCCTGGCGGGAACATACTACGAGCAGTACTTC.

In this sample, this clonotype turned up many times. The chain links TRBV3-1 to TRBJ2-1; D uncertain. The CDR3 runs to 15 residues. Trimming left V 0 bases short and J 0 bases short, with 6 bases between. Germline CDR1 LGHDT, CDR2 YNNKEL (reference sequence). CDR3 bases: TGTGCCAGCAGCCAAGAGCTGAGCTCCTACAATGAGCAGTTCTTC. It is translated as CASSQELSSYNEQFF.